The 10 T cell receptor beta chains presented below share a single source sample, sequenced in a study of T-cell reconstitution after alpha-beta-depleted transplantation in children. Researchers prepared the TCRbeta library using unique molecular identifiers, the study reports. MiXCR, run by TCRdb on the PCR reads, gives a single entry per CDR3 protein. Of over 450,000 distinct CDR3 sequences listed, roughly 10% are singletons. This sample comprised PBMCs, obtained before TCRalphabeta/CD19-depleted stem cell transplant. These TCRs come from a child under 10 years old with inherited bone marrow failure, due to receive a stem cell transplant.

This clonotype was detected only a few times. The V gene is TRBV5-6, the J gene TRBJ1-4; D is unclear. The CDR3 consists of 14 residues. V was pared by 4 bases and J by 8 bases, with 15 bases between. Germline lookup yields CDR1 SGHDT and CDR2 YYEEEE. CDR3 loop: CASSAVPVGEKLFF. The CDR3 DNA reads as TGTGCCAGCAGCGCGGTCCCGGTCGGAGAAAAACTGTTTTTT.

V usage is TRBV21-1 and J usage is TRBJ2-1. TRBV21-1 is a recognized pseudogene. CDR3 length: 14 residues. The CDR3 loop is CASSFRDYYNEQFF. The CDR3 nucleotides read TGTGCCAGCAGCTTCCGGGACTACTACAATGAGCAGTTCTTC.

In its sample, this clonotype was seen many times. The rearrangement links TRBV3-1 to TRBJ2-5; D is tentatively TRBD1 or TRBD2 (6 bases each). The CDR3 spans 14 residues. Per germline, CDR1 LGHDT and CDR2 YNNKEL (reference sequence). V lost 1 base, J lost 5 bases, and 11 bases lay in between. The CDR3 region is CASSQGWGAETQYF. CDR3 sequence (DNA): TGTGCCAGCAGCCAAGGGTGGGGGGCTGAGACCCAGTACTTC.

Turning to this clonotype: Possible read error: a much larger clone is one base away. DNA of the CDR3: TGTGCCTGCAGCCGGGACAGGGCGTCTGAAAAACTGTTTTTT. It encodes CACSRDRASEKLFF. V usage is TRBV30 and J usage is TRBJ1-4; the match to TRBD1 covers 9 bases. The CDR3 is made up of 14 amino acids. V lost 6 bases and J lost 7; bases outside the gene matches: 9. In germline, CDR1 is GTSNPN, CDR2 SVGIG (reference sequence).

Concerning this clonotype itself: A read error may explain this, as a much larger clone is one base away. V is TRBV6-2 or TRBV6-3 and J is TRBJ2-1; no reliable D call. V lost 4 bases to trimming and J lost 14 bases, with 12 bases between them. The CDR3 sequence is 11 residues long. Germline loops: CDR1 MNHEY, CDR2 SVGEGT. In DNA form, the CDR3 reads TGTGCCAGCAGTTGCTCCGGCTCAGAGTTCTTC. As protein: CASSCSGSEFF.

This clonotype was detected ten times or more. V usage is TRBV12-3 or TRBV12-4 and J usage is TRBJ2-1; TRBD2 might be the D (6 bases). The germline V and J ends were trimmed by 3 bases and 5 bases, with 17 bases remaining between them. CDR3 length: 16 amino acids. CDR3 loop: CASSFSQDYGNNEQFF. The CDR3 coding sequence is TGTGCCAGCAGTTTTTCCCAGGACTACGGGAACAATGAGCAGTTCTTC.

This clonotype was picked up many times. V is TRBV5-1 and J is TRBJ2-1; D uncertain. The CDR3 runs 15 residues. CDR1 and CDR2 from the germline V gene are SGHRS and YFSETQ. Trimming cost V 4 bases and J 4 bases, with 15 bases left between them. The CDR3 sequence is CASSPNIGSYNEQFF. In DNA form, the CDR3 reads TGCGCCAGCAGCCCGAACATAGGAAGTTACAATGAGCAGTTCTTC.

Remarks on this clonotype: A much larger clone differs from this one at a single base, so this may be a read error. The chain's CDR3 is CATQGGGELFF. The CDR3 nucleotides read TGTGCCACCCAGGGAGGTGGGGAGCTGTTTTTT. The chain links TRBV10-3 to TRBJ2-2; tentatively, D is TRBD2 (6 bases). The germline V and J ends were trimmed by 10 bases and 8 bases, with 11 bases remaining between them. The CDR3 has 11 amino acids. Germline V gene sequence: CDR1 ENHRY, CDR2 SYGVKD.

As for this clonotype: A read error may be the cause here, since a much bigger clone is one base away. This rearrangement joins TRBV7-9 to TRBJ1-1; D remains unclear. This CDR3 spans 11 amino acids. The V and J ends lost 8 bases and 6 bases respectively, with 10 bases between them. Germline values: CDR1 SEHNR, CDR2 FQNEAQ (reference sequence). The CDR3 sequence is CASQREAEAFF. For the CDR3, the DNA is TGTGCCAGCCAGCGTGAGGCTGAAGCTTTCTTT. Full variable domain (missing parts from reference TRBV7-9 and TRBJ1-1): DTGVSQNPRHKITKRGQNVTFRCDPISEHNRLYWYRQTLGQGPEFLTYFQNEAQLEKSRLLSDRFSAERPKGSFSTLEIQRTEQGDSAMYLCASQREAEAFFGQGTRLTVV.

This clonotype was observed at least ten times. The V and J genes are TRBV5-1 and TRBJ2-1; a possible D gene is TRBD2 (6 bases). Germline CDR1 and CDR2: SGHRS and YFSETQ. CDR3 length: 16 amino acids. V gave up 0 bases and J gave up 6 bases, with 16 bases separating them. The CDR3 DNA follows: TGCGCCAGCAGCTTGGCGCGACTAGGAAGGGCCAATGAGCAGTTCTTC. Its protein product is CASSLARLGRANEQFF. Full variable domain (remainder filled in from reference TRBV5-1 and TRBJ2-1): KAGVTQTPRYLIKTRGQQVTLSCSPISGHRSVSWYQQTPGQGLQFLFEYFSETQRNKGNFPGRFSGRQFSNSRSEMNVSTLELGDSALYLCASSLARLGRANEQFFGPGTRLTVL.